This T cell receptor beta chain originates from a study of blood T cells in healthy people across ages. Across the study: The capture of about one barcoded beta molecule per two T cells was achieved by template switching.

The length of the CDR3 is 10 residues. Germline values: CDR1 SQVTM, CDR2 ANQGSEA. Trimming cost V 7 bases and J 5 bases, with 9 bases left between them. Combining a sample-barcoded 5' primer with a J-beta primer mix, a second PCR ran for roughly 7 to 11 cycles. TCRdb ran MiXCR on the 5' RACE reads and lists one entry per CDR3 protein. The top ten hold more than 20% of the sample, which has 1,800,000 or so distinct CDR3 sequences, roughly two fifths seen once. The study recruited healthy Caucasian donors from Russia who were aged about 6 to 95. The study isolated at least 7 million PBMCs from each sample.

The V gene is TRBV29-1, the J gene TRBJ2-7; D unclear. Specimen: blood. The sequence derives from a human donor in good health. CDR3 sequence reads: CSAVSNEQYF. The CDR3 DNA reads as TGCAGCGCTGTATCTAACGAGCAGTACTTC.